This is a list of T cell receptor beta chains from one sample in a study of blood T cell repertoires in COVID-19. Some clones are missing from TCRdb's copy, which holds only in-frame ones; the method was immunoSEQ multiplex PCR. The table lists around 160,000 clones, approximately 90% of them singletons. The source material was PBMCs or T cells enriched from blood (not recorded which). Every receptor here comes from a woman in her twenties or thirties with acute COVID-19. Both conserved end residues are part of each CDR3.

cdr3_length: 13
v_call: TRBV28
cdr3_aa: CASSLGATPEAFF

cdr3_length: 15
v_call: TRBV27
cdr3_aa: CASSQRSGRAYEQYF

cdr3_length: 14
v_call: TRBV7-9
cdr3_aa: CASSSSGSTGELFF

cdr3_length: 14
v_call: TRBV25-1
cdr3_aa: CASTPSSYNSPLHF

cdr3_length: 15
v_call: TRBV5-4
cdr3_aa: CASSLGGQGNEKLFF

cdr3_length: 15
v_call: TRBV30
cdr3_aa: CAWNIGARLTEKLFF

cdr3_length: 13
v_call: TRBV6-6
cdr3_aa: CASSYSRQETQYF

cdr3_length: 16
v_call: TRBV6-4
cdr3_aa: CASSDSSRGAYNEQFF

cdr3_length: 15
v_call: TRBV28
cdr3_aa: CASSLIRYSNQPQHF

cdr3_length: 16
v_call: TRBV7-2
cdr3_aa: CASSSGTSGTSYEQYF

cdr3_length: 17
v_call: TRBV28
cdr3_aa: CASSTISTGGSLDEQYF